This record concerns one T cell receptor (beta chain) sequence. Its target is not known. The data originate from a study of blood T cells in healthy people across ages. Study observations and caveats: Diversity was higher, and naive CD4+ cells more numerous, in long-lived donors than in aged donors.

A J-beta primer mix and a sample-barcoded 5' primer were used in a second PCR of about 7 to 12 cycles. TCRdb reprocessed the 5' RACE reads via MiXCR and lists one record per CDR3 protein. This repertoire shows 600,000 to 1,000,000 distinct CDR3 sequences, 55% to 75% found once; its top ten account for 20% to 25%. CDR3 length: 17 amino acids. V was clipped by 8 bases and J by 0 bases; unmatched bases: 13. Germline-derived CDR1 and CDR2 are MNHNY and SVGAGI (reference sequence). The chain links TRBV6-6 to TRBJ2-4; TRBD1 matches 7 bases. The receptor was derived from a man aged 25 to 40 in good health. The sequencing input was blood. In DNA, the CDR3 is TGTGCCAGCTCCTTAGACAGGGCGTTTCTAGCCAAAAACATTCAGTACTTC. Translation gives CASSLDRAFLAKNIQYF.